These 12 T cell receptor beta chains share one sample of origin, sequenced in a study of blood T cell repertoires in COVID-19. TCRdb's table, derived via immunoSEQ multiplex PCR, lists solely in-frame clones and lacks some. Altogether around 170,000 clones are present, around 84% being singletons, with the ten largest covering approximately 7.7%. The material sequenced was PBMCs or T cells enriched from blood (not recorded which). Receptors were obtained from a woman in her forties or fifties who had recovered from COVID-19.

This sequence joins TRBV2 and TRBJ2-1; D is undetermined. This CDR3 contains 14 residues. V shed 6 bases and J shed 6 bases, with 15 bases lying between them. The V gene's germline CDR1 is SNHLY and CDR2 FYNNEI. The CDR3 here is CASRGDSKSNEQFF. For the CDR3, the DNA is TGTGCCAGCAGAGGAGACTCAAAATCCAATGAGCAGTTCTTC.

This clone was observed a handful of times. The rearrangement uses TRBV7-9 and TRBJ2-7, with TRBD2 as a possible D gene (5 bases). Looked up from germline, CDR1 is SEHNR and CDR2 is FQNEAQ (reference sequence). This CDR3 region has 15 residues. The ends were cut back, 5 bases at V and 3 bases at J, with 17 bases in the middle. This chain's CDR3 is CASSATDWLDYEQYF. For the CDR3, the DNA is TGTGCCAGCAGCGCGACGGACTGGCTGGACTACGAGCAGTACTTC.

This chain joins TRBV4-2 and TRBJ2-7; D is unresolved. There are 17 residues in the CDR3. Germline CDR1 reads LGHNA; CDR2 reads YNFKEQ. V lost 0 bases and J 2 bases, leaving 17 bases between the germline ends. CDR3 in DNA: TGTGCCAGCAGCCAAGATTCGAAACGGGTGCGCCCCTACGAGCAGTACTTC. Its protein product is CASSQDSKRVRPYEQYF.

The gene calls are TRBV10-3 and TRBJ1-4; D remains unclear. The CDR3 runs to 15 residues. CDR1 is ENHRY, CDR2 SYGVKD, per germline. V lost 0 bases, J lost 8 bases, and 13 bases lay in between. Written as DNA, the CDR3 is TGTGCCATCAGTGAGTCGAGTAGGGCGGGGGAAAAACTGTTTTTT. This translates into CAISESSRAGEKLFF.

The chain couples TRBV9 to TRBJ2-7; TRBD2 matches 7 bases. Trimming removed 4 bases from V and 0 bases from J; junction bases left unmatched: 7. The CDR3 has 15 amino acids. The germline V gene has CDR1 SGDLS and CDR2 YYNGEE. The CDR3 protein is CASSPQAGDSYEQYF. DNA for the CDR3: TGTGCCAGCAGCCCCCAGGCGGGAGACTCCTACGAGCAGTACTTC.

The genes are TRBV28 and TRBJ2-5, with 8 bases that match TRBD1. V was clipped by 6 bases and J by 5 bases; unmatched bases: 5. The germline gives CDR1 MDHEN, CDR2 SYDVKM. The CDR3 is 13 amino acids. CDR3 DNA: TGTGCCAGCAGGGACAGGGTTCTGGAGACCCAGTACTTC. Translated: CASRDRVLETQYF.

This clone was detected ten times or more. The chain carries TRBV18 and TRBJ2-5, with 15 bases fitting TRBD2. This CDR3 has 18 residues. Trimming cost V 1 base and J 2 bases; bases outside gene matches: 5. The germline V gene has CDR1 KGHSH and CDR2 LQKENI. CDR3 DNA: TGTGCCAGCTCACCACTTCTGGGACTAGCGGGAGGACAAGAGACCCAGTACTTC. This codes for CASSPLLGLAGGQETQYF. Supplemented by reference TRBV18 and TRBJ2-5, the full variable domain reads NAGVMQNPRHLVRRRGQEARLRCSPMKGHSHVYWYRQLPEEGLKFMVYLQKENIIDESGMPKERFSAEFPKEGPSILRIQQVVRGDSAAYFCASSPLLGLAGGQETQYFGPGTRLLVL.

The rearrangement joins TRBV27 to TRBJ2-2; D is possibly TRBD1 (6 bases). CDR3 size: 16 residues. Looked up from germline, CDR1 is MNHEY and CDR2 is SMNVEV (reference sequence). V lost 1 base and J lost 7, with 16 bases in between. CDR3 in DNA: TGTGCCAGCAGTTTATTCCCTAGCAGGGGAGTCGGGGAGCTGTTTTTT. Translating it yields CASSLFPSRGVGELFF.

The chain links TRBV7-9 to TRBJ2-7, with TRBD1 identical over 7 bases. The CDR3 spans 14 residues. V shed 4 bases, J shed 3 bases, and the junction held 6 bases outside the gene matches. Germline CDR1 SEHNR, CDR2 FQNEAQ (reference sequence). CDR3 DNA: TGTGCCAGCAGCTCTGACAGGGCCCTCTACGAGCAGTACTTC. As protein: CASSSDRALYEQYF. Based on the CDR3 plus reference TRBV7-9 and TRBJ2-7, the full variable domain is DTGVSQNPRHKITKRGQNVTFRCDPISEHNRLYWYRQTLGQGPEFLTYFQNEAQLEKSRLLSDRFSAERPKGSFSTLEIQRTEQGDSAMYLCASSSDRALYEQYFGPGTRLTVT.

The CDR3 bases are TGTGCCAGCAGCACGCCGGGACTAGCGACAAATGAGCAGTTCTTC. Protein product: CASSTPGLATNEQFF. V and J are TRBV5-4 and TRBJ2-1; 10 bases map to TRBD2. CDR3 length: 15 amino acids. V dropped 4 bases and J dropped 7; count of bases not matched to a gene: 8. CDR1 and CDR2 from the germline V gene are SGHNT and YYREEE (reference sequence).

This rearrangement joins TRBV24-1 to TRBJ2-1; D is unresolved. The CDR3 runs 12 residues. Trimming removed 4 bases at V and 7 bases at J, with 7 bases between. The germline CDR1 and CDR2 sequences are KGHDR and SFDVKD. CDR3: CATSDPVNEQFF. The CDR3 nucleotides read TGTGCCACCAGTGACCCGGTAAATGAGCAGTTCTTC.

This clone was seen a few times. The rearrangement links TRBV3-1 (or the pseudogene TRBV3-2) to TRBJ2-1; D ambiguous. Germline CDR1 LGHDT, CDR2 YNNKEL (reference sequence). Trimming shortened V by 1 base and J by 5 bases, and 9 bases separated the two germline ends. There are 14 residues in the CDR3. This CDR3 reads CASSQGQRHNEQFF. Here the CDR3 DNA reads TGTGCCAGCAGCCAAGGGCAGAGGCACAATGAGCAGTTCTTC.